The clone carrying this TCR beta chain was counted a few times. The sample belongs to a study of OX40 agonist ivuxolimab in advanced cancers. Here immunoSEQ multiplex PCR was the method, and the copy in TCRdb shows in-frame clones only, minus some. The sample consists of about 68,000 clones, 85% of them appearing once. The CDR3 is made up of 13 amino acids. Germline values: CDR1 LNHDA, CDR2 SQIVND (reference sequence). The germline V and J ends were trimmed by 6 bases and 5 bases, with 13 bases remaining between them. This sequence joins TRBV19 and TRBJ1-1, with D perhaps matching TRBD1 (5 bases). The TCR was taken from an adult with an advanced solid tumor such as melanoma, head and neck, liver or kidney cancer. Sequenced material: CD4+ or CD8+ T cells sorted from blood, taken in a trial of the OX40 agonist ivuxolimab. The CDR3 region has the DNA TGTGCCAGTAGCTCAACAGGTCGGACTGAAGCTTTCTTT. Amino acid sequence: CASSSTGRTEAFF.